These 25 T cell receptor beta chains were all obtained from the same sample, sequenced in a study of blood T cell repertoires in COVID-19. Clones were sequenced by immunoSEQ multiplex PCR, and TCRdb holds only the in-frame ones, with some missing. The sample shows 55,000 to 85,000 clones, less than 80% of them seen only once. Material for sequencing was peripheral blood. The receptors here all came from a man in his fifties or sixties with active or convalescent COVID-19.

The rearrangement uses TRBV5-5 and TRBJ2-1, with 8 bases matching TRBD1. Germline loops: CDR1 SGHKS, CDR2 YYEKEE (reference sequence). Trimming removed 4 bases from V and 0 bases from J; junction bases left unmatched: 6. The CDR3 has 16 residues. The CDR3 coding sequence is TGTGCCAGCAGCACCCTTACAGGGGGCTCCTACAATGAGCAGTTCTTC. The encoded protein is CASSTLTGGSYNEQFF.

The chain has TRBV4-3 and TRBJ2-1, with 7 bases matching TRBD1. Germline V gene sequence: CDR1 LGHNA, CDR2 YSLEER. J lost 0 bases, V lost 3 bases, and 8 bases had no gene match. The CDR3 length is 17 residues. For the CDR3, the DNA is TGCGCCAGCAGCCACACCGGACAGGCGAGCTCCTACAATGAGCAGTTCTTC. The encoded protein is CASSHTGQASSYNEQFF.

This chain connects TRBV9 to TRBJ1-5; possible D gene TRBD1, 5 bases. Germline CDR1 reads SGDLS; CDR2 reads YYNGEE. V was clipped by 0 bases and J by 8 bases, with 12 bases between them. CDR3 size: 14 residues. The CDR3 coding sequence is TGTGCCAGCAGCGTAGGGACACGGGGGGAGCCCCAGCATTTT. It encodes CASSVGTRGEPQHF.

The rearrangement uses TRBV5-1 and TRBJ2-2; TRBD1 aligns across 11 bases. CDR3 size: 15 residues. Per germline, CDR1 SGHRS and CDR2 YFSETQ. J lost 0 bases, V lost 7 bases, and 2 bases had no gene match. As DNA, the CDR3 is TGCGCCAGCGGGGACAGGGGGTCGAACACCGGGGAGCTGTTTTTT. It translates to CASGDRGSNTGELFF.

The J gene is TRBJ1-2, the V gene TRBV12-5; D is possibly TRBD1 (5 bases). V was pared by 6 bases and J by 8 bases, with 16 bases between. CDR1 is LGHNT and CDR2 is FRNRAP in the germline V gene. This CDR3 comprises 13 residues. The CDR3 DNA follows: TGTGCTAGTGGACTCCCGTGGGGGGTGGGCTACACCTTC. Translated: CASGLPWGVGYTF.

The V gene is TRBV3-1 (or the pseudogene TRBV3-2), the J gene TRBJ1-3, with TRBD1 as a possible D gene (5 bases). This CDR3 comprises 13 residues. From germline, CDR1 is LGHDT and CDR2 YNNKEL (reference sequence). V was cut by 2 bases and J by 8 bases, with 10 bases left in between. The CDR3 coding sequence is TGTGCCAGCAGCCAACAGGGTGCAGACACCATATATTTT. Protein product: CASSQQGADTIYF.

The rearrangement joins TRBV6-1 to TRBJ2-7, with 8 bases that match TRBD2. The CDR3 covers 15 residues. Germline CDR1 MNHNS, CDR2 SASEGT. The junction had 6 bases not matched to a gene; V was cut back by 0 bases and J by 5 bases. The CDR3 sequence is CASSEAGLEFHEQYF. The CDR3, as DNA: TGTGCCAGCAGTGAAGCGGGACTAGAATTCCACGAGCAGTACTTC.

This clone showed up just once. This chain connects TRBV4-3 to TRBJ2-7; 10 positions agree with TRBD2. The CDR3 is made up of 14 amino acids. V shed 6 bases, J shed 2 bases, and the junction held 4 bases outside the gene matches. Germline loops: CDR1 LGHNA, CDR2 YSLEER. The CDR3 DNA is TGCGCCAGCAGTGAAGCGGGGGGGCCCTACGAGCAGTACTTC. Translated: CASSEAGGPYEQYF.

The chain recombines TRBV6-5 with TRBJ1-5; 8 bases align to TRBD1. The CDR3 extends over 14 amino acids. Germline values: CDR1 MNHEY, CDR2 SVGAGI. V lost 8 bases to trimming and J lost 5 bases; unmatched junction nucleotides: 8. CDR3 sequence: CASLDRGVHQPQHF. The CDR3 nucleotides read TGTGCCAGCCTCGACAGGGGTGTCCATCAGCCCCAGCATTTT.

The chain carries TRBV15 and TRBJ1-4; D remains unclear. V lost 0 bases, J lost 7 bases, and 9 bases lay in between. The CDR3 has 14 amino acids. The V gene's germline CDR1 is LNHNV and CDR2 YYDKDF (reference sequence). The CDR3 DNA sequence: TGTGCCACCAGCAGAGATCCCGAGGCTGAAAAACTGTTTTTT. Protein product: CATSRDPEAEKLFF. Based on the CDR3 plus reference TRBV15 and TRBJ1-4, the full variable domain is DAMVIQNPRYQVTQFGKPVTLSCSQTLNHNVMYWYQQKSSQAPKLLFHYYDKDFNNEADTPDNFQSRRPNTSFCFLDIRSPGLGDTAMYLCATSRDPEAEKLFFGSGTQLSVL.

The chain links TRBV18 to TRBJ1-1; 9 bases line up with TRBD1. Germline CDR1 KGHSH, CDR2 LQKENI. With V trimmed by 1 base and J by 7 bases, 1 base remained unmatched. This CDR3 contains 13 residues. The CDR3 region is CASSPRTGDEAFF. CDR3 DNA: TGTGCCAGCTCACCACGGACAGGGGATGAAGCTTTCTTT.

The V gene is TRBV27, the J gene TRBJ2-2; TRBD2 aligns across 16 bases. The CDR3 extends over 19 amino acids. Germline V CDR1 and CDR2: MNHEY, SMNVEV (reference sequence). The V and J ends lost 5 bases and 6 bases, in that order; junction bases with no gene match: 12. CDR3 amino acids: CASSHLTGTSGGVAGELFF. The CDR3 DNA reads TGTGCCAGCAGTCACCTTACGGGGACTAGCGGGGGGGTGGCCGGGGAGCTGTTTTTT.

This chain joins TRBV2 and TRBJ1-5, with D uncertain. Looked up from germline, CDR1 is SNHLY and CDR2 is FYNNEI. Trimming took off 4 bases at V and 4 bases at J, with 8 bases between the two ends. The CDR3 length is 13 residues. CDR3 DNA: TGTGCCAGCAGTGTCGGGGAAAATCAGCCCCAGCATTTT. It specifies CASSVGENQPQHF.

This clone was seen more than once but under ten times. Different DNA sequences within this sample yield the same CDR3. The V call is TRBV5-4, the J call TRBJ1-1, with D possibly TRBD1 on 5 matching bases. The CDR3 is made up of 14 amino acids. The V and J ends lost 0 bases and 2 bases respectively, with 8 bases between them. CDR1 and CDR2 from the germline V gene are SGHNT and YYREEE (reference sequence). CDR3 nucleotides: TGTGCCAGCAGCTTGGAGCAGGGTAACACTGAAGCTTTCTTT. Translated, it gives CASSLEQGNTEAFF.

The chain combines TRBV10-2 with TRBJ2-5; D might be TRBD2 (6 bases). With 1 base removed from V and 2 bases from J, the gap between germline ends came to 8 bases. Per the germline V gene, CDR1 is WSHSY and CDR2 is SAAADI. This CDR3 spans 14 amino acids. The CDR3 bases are TGCGCCAGCAGTGAGTGGGGGGTTCAAGAGACCCAGTACTTC. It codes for CASSEWGVQETQYF.

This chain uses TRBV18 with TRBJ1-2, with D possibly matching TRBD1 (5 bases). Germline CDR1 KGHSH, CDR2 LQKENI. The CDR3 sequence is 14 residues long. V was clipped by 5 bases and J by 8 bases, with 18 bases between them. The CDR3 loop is CASSLQEGLRGYTF. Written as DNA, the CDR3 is TGTGCCAGCTCATTACAGGAGGGGTTAAGAGGCTACACCTTC.

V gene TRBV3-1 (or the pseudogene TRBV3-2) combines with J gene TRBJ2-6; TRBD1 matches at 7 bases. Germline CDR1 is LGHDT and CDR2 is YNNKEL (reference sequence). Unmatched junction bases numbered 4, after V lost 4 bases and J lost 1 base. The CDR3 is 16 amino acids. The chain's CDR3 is CASSLTTGSGANVLTF. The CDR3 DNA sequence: TGTGCCAGCAGCCTCACGACAGGGTCTGGGGCCAACGTCCTGACTTTC.

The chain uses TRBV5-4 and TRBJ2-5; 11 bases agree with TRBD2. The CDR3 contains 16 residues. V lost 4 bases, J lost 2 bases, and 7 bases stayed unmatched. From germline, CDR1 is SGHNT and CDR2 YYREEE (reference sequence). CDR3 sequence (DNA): TGTGCCAGCAGCGCCCCTAGCGGGGGGCGGCAAGAGACCCAGTACTTC. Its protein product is CASSAPSGGRQETQYF.

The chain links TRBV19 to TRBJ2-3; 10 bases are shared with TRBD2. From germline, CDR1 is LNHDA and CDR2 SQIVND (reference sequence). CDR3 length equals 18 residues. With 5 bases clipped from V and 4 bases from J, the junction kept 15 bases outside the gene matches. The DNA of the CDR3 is TGTGCCAGTAGTGTCTCGCAACTCTCTAGCGGGGGAGCAGATACGCAGTATTTT. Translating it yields CASSVSQLSSGGADTQYF. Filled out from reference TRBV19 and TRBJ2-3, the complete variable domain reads DGGITQSPKYLFRKEGQNVTLSCEQNLNHDAMYWYRQDPGQGLRLIYYSQIVNDFQKGDIAEGYSVSREKKESFPLTVTSAQKNPTAFYLCASSVSQLSSGGADTQYFGPGTRLTVL.

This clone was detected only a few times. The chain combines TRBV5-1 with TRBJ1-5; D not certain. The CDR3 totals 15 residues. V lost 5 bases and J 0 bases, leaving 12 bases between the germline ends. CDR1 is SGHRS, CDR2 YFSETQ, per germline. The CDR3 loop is CASRVIPNSNQPQHF. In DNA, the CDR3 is TGCGCCAGCAGGGTTATACCTAATAGCAATCAGCCCCAGCATTTT.

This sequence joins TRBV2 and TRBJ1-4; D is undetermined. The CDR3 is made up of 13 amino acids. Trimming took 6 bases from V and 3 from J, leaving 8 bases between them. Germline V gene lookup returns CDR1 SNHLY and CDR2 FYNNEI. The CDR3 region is CASRDGANEKLFF. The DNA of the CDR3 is TGTGCCAGCAGGGACGGGGCTAATGAAAAACTGTTTTTT.

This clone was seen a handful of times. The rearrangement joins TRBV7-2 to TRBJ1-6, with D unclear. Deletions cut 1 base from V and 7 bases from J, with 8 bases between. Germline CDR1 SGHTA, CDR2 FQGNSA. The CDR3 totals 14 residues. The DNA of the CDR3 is TGTGCCAGCAGCTTAGAACGGGGAAATTCACCCCTCCACTTT. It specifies CASSLERGNSPLHF.

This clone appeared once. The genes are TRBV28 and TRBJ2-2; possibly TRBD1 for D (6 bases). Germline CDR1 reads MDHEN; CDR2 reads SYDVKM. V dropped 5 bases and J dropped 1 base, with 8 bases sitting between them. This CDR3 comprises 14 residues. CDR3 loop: CASSQQGNTGELFF. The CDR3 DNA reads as TGTGCCAGCAGTCAACAGGGGAACACCGGGGAGCTGTTTTTT.

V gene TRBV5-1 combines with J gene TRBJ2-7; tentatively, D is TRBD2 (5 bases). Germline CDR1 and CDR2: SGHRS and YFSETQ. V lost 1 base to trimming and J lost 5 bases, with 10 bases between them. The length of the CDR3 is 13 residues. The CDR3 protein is CASSLFERDEQYF. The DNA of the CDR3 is TGCGCCAGCAGCTTGTTCGAGAGGGACGAGCAGTACTTC. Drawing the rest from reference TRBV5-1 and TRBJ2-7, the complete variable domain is KAGVTQTPRYLIKTRGQQVTLSCSPISGHRSVSWYQQTPGQGLQFLFEYFSETQRNKGNFPGRFSGRQFSNSRSEMNVSTLELGDSALYLCASSLFERDEQYFGPGTRLTVT.

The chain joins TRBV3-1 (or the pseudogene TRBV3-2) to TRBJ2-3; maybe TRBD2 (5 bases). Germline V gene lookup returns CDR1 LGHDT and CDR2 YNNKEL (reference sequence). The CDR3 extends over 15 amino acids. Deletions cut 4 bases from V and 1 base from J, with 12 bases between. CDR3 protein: CASSPTGVGTDTQYF. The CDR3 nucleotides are TGTGCCAGCAGCCCAACCGGGGTGGGCACAGATACGCAGTATTTT.